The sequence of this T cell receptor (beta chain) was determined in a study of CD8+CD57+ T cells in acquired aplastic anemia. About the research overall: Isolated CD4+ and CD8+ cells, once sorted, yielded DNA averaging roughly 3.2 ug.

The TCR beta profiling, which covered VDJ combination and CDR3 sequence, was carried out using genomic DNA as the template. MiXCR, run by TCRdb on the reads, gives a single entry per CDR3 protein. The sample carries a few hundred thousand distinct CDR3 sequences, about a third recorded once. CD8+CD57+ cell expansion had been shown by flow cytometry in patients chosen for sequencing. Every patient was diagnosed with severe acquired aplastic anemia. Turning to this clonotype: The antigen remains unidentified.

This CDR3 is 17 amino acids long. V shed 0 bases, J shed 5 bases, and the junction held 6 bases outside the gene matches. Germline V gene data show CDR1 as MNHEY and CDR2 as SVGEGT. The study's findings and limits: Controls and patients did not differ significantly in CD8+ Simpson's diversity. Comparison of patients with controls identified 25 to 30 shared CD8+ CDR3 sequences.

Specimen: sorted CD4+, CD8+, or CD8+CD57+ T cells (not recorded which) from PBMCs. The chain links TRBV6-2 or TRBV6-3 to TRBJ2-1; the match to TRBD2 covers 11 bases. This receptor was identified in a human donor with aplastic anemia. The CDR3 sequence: CASSYSLTSGNDNEQFF. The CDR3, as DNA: TGTGCCAGCAGTTACTCATTGACTAGCGGGAACGACAATGAGCAGTTCTTC.